This record concerns one TCR beta chain sequence. Its antigen is unknown. RNA transcripts yielded amplified TCR beta CDR3 regions. HTBI primers were the set used in a first-round RT-PCR of the TCR CDR3. TCRdb itself ran the multiplex PCR reads through MiXCR, one entry per CDR3 protein. The data hold about 560,000 distinct CDR3 sequences, with under 60% observed a single time. The hyperthyroidism patients had all been newly diagnosed, and their disease duration was under 2 months. Their ages ranged from 18 to 65 years. This sample is drawn from a study of T cells in Graves' hyperthyroidism and ophthalmopathy. Regarding the study as a whole: Blood also carried most thyroid clonotypes expanded above 0.001.

This TCR came from a woman under 30 with Graves' hyperthyroidism. The source material was peripheral blood or thyroid tissue (not recorded which).

CDR3 nucleotide sequence: TGTGCCAGCAGCTTGGGTAGGCTAACTGAAAAACTGTTTTTT. It translates to CASSLGRLTEKLFF. V gene TRBV11-2 combines with J gene TRBJ1-4; D gene unclear. V was trimmed by 3 bases and J by 7 bases, leaving 12 bases between them. Germline V lookup: CDR1 SGHAT, CDR2 FQNNGV. The CDR3 spans 14 residues.